These 4 T cell receptor beta chains originate from one sample sequenced in a study of blood T cell repertoires in COVID-19. Sequencing was performed with immunoSEQ multiplex PCR; in TCRdb, only in-frame clones are kept and a portion is missing. The sample consists of some 100,000 clones, over 75% of them appearing once. The specimen was peripheral blood. The receptors derive from a man aged 30 to 39 in a cohort sampled during active COVID-19.

The V call is TRBV7-9, the J call TRBJ1-6; 7 positions match TRBD1. The CDR3 has 12 amino acids. Germline V gene lookup returns CDR1 SEHNR and CDR2 FQNEAQ (reference sequence). J gave up 14 bases and V 4 bases, and 5 bases lay outside the gene matches. The CDR3 spells CASSYDRVSLHF. DNA for the CDR3: TGTGCCAGCAGCTACGACAGGGTCTCCCTCCACTTT.

This clone was detected only a few times. The V gene is TRBV6-1, the J gene TRBJ2-7; D might be TRBD2 (5 bases). This CDR3 spans 16 amino acids. V was clipped by 1 base and J by 2 bases, with 15 bases between them. Germline lookup yields CDR1 MNHNS and CDR2 SASEGT. The CDR3 protein is CASSEGESLGTYEQYF. The CDR3 nucleotides read TGTGCCAGCAGTGAAGGGGAGTCTCTAGGTACCTACGAGCAGTACTTC.

V is TRBV7-2 and J is TRBJ1-1, with a tentative D call TRBD1 (5 bases). The germline CDR1 and CDR2 sequences are SGHTA and FQGNSA. The CDR3 sequence is 14 residues long. V was trimmed by 1 base and J by 6 bases, leaving 12 bases between them. CDR3 DNA: TGTGCCAGCAGCTTAGAGGGAAACAGGCCTGAAGCTTTCTTT. Its translation is CASSLEGNRPEAFF.

This chain's CDR3 is CASSEALGVDTQYF. In nucleotides, the CDR3 is TGTGCCAGCAGTGAAGCCCTAGGGGTTGATACGCAGTATTTT. The V and J genes are TRBV2 and TRBJ2-3, with D possibly matching TRBD1 (5 bases). The CDR3 consists of 14 residues. V dropped 0 bases and J dropped 6 bases, with 10 bases sitting between them. Germline V gene sequence: CDR1 SNHLY, CDR2 FYNNEI.